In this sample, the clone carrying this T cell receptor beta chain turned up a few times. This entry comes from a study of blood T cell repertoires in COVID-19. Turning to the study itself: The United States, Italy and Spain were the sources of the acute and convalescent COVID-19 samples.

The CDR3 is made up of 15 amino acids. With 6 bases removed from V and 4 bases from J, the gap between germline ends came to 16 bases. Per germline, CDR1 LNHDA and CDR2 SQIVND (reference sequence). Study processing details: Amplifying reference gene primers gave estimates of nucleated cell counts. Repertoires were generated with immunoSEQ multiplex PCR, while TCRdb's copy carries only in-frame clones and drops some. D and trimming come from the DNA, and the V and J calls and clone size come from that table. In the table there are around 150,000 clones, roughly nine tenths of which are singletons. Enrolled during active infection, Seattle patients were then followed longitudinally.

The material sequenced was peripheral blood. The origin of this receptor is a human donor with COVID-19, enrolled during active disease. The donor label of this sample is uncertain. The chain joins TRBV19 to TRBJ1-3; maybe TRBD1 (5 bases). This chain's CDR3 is CASSEVGGEGNTIYF. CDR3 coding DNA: TGTGCCAGTAGCGAAGTCGGGGGAGAAGGAAACACCATATATTTT.